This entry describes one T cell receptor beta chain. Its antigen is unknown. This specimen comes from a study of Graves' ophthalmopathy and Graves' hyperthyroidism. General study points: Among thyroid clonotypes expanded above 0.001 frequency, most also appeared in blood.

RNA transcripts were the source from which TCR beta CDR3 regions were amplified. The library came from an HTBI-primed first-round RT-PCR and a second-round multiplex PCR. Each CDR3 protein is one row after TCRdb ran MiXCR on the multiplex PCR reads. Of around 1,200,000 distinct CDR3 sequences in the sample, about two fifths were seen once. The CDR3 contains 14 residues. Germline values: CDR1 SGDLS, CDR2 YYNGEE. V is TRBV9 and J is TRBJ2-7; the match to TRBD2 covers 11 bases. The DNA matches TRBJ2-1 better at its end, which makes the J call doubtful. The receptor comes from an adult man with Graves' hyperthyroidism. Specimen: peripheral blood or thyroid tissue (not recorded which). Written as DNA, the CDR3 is TGTGCCAGCGCCACCGGGACTAGCGGCAATGAGCAGTTCTTC. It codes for CASATGTSGNEQFF.